This T cell receptor (beta chain) was observed in a study of blood T cell repertoires in COVID-19. At the level of the study: COVID-19 samples collected from the United States, Italy and Spain covered acute and convalescent phases. PBMCs, B-cell-depleted T cells, or T cells were the source of the cDNA or gDNA that made up the material.

Per the authors' pipeline: Quantification of nucleated cells was approximated via reference gene primer amplification. Clones were read by immunoSEQ multiplex PCR, and TCRdb kept only the in-frame ones, dropping some. The V and J calls and the clone size are those of that table, but D and trimming were determined from the DNA. The sample includes around 70,000 clones, 75% to 80% of them seen just once. This clonotype was obtained from a human donor in a cohort sampled during active COVID-19. Source material: peripheral blood.

In DNA, the CDR3 is TGTGCCAGCAGGGGACAGGGCTATAATTCACCCCTCCACTTT. It specifies CASRGQGYNSPLHF. The V and J genes are TRBV28 and TRBJ1-6; 9 positions agree with TRBD1. V dropped 6 bases and J dropped 3; count of bases not matched to a gene: 0. Germline CDR1 is MDHEN and CDR2 is SYDVKM. This CDR3 comprises 14 residues.